Listed here are 22 T cell receptor beta chains from one sample, sequenced in a study of CD8+ T cells in alopecia areata. Treatment specified: oral pan-JAK inhibitor, 5-10 mg twice daily. Sequencing relied on a cDNA template that was reverse transcribed from extracted RNA. Assay used: immunoSEQ multiplex PCR; TCRdb lists only in-frame clones, some missing. The profile shows around 300,000 clones, roughly 60% of them singletons. The source was CD4+ T cells sorted from blood, collected at approximately week 52, from a patient treated with tofacitinib. The receptors derive from a human donor with alopecia areata.

The chain links TRBV5-1 to TRBJ2-3; TRBD2 is a possible D gene (7 bases). Germline values: CDR1 SGHRS, CDR2 YFSETQ. V lost 4 bases, J lost 11 bases, and 14 bases lay in between. The CDR3 extends over 12 amino acids. The CDR3 nucleotides are TGCGCCAGCAGCATGAACAGGGAGGGGCAGTATTTT. It codes for CASSMNREGQYF. Combining the CDR3 with reference TRBV5-1 and TRBJ2-3 gives the whole variable domain KAGVTQTPRYLIKTRGQQVTLSCSPISGHRSVSWYQQTPGQGLQFLFEYFSETQRNKGNFPGRFSGRQFSNSRSEMNVSTLELGDSALYLCASSMNREGQYFGPGTRLTVL.

The rearrangement links TRBV15 to TRBJ2-5; either TRBD1 or TRBD2 may fit D (6 bases each). In germline, CDR1 is LNHNV, CDR2 YYDKDF (reference sequence). CDR3 length: 17 residues. V lost 0 bases and J 5 bases, leaving 19 bases between the germline ends. This chain's CDR3 is CATSREIGRGPGETQYF. The CDR3 nucleotides read TGTGCCACCAGCAGAGAGATTGGTCGGGGGCCGGGTGAGACCCAGTACTTC.

There are a few counts of this clone. The chain combines TRBV10-3 with TRBJ1-1; TRBD1 might be the D (6 bases). The CDR3 extends over 16 amino acids. Trimming removed 4 bases at V and 1 base at J, with 16 bases between. Germline CDR1 and CDR2: ENHRY and SYGVKD. CDR3 residues: CAISAVRGRTNTEAFF. In nucleotides, the CDR3 is TGTGCCATCAGTGCCGTCAGGGGAAGGACGAACACTGAAGCTTTCTTT.

The genes are TRBV25-1 and TRBJ1-1; no definite D call. Trimming left V 1 base short and J 4 bases short, with 10 bases between. The CDR3 has 14 amino acids. CDR1 MGHDK and CDR2 SYGVNS come from the germline V gene. CDR3 residues: CASSELWGGTEAFF. CDR3 nucleotide sequence: TGTGCCAGCAGTGAATTGTGGGGAGGCACTGAAGCTTTCTTT.

A single count supports this clone. The rearrangement uses TRBV9 and TRBJ1-2, with D hard to call. The germline V and J ends were trimmed by 0 bases and 8 bases, with 11 bases remaining between them. CDR3 size: 13 residues. CDR1 and CDR2 from the germline V gene are SGDLS and YYNGEE. The CDR3: CASSVEFGNGYTF. In DNA form, the CDR3 reads TGTGCCAGCAGCGTAGAATTCGGTAACGGCTACACCTTC. The entire variable domain, with the rest obtained from reference TRBV9 and TRBJ1-2, is as follows: DSGVTQTPKHLITATGQRVTLRCSPRSGDLSVYWYQQSLDQGLQFLIQYYNGEERAKGNILERFSAQQFPDLHSELNLSSLELGDSALYFCASSVEFGNGYTFGSGTRLTVV.

This clone was detected a few times. V and J are TRBV29-1 and TRBJ2-5; 14 bases match TRBD2. J lost 4 bases, V lost 7 bases, and 11 bases had no gene match. The germline V gene encodes CDR1 SQVTM and CDR2 ANQGSEA. This CDR3 has 16 residues. The CDR3 DNA sequence: TGCAGCGCGCGGACTAGCGGGGGGTCATTGGCAGAGACCCAGTACTTC. Translated, it gives CSARTSGGSLAETQYF.

With regard to this clone: Other DNA sequences within the sample encode an identical CDR3. V gene TRBV29-1 combines with J gene TRBJ1-2; 8 bases align to TRBD1. The CDR3 is 11 residues long. Germline-derived CDR1 and CDR2 are SQVTM and ANQGSEA. The trim removed 6 bases at V and 7 bases at J, leaving 4 bases unmatched. The CDR3 bases are TGCAGCGTCGACAGGGGAGGTGGCTACACCTTC. Protein sequence: CSVDRGGGYTF. The full variable domain, in which reference TRBV29-1 and TRBJ1-2 provide the parts outside the CDR3, is SAVISQKPSRDICQRGTSLTIQCQVDSQVTMMFWYRQQPGQSLTLIATANQGSEATYESGFVIDKFPISRPNLTFSTLTVSNMSPEDSSIYLCSVDRGGGYTFGSGTRLTVV.

This chain's CDR3 is CASSVLTGQGLTGELFF. The CDR3 nucleotides read TGTGCCAGCAGCGTACTTACGGGACAGGGATTGACCGGGGAGCTGTTTTTT. The chain links TRBV9 to TRBJ2-2; the match to TRBD1 covers 9 bases. Per germline, CDR1 SGDLS and CDR2 YYNGEE. J was trimmed by 5 bases and V by 1 base; bases with no gene match: 9. The CDR3 runs to 17 residues.

V is TRBV6-5 and J is TRBJ1-4; the match to TRBD1 covers 8 bases. This CDR3 has 16 amino acids. The germline V gene has CDR1 MNHEY and CDR2 SVGAGI. J lost 6 bases, V lost 2 bases, and 8 bases had no gene match. CDR3 bases: TGTGCCAGCAGTTACCACCAGACAGGGGCGGATGAAAAACTGTTTTTT. Translating gives CASSYHQTGADEKLFF.

This clone was observed a handful of times. The DNA of the CDR3 is TGTGCCAGCAGCGCCTCTCTAGCGATACATACGCAGTATTTT. Translated: CASSASLAIHTQYF. The chain is built from TRBV11-1 and TRBJ2-3, with D possibly TRBD2 on 6 matching bases. With 5 bases removed from V and 7 bases from J, the gap between germline ends came to 16 bases. The CDR3 consists of 14 residues. The V gene's germline CDR1 is SGHAT and CDR2 FQDESV (reference sequence).

The chain joins TRBV7-3 to TRBJ2-3, with TRBD1 matching 8 bases. The CDR3 spans 15 residues. J gave up 1 base and V 5 bases, and 5 bases lay outside the gene matches. The germline CDR1 and CDR2 sequences are SGHTA and FQGTGA. The CDR3: CASSLTGQGTDTQYF. The CDR3 DNA follows: TGTGCCAGCAGCCTCACGGGACAGGGCACAGATACGCAGTATTTT.

This clone was seen a handful of times. This CDR3 is CASSLGLNVLTF. DNA of the CDR3: TGTGCCAGCAGCCTGGGCCTCAACGTCCTGACTTTC. The gene calls are TRBV2 and TRBJ2-6; D uncertain. The V end was cut by 6 bases, the J end by 9 bases, with 9 bases between. The CDR3 is 12 amino acids. Germline V CDR1 and CDR2: SNHLY, FYNNEI.

This clone has only a few counts. DNA of the CDR3: TGTGCCAGCCTCAGGGATTCACCCCTCCACTTT. It is translated as CASLRDSPLHF. V usage is TRBV9 and J usage is TRBJ1-6, with a tentative D call TRBD1 (5 bases). The CDR3 covers 11 residues. Looked up from germline, CDR1 is SGDLS and CDR2 is YYNGEE. The V gene lost 7 bases and the J gene lost 8 bases, with 7 bases spanning the gap.

The chain recombines TRBV6-5 with TRBJ2-7, with 9 bases aligning to TRBD1. There are 12 residues in the CDR3. Germline CDR1 reads MNHEY; CDR2 reads SVGAGI. With V trimmed by 6 bases and J by 10 bases, 7 bases remained unmatched. This CDR3 reads CASSVGQGKQYF. The DNA of the CDR3 is TGTGCCAGCAGCGTTGGACAGGGGAAACAGTACTTC.

The chain uses TRBV7-9 and TRBJ1-1; D is ambiguous. Germline lookup yields CDR1 SEHNR and CDR2 FQNEAQ (reference sequence). With 2 bases removed from V and 11 bases from J, the gap between germline ends came to 12 bases. CDR3 length: 12 residues. DNA for the CDR3: TGTGCCAGCAGCTTATTGGAGGGTTATGCTTTCTTT. Translation: CASSLLEGYAFF.

V usage is TRBV6-6 and J usage is TRBJ2-4; D unclear. The V and J ends lost 6 bases and 1 base respectively, with 10 bases between them. The CDR3 sequence is 14 residues long. CDR1 is MNHNY, CDR2 SVGAGI, per germline (reference sequence). The CDR3 bases are TGTGCCAGCAGCAGTACTCTGGCCAAAAACATTCAGTACTTC. This sequence encodes CASSSTLAKNIQYF.

This rearrangement joins TRBV5-6 to TRBJ2-1, with D maybe TRBD1 (6 bases). This CDR3 spans 14 amino acids. Germline V CDR1 and CDR2: SGHDT, YYEEEE. The V end was cut by 4 bases, the J end by 9 bases, with 17 bases between. CDR3 amino acids: CASSVTGQTVEQFF. CDR3 bases: TGTGCCAGCAGCGTAACAGGACAGACCGTTGAGCAGTTCTTC.

On this clone: At one of its ends the junction is not consistent with the germline gene, which may arise from a read error. The chain joins TRBV4-1 to TRBJ2-5; 13 bases fit TRBD2. CDR3 size: 18 residues. CDR1 MGHRA and CDR2 YSYEKL come from the germline V gene. The CDR3 DNA follows: TGCGCCAGCAGCCAAGAGGCGACTAGCGGGGGGCCCCAAGGGACCCAGTACTTC. It yields the protein CASSQEATSGGPQGTQYF.

The V and J genes are TRBV14 and TRBJ1-6, with D possibly matching TRBD1 (5 bases). Trimming pared 1 base from V and 5 bases from J, leaving 9 bases between. The CDR3 is 15 residues long. Germline CDR1 is SGHDN and CDR2 is FVKESK. The CDR3 region has the DNA TGTGCCAGCAGCCAAGGTGGGGGGAATAATTCACCCCTCCACTTT. Translation: CASSQGGGNNSPLHF.

CDR3: CASSPTSESYEQYF. As DNA, the CDR3 is TGTGCCAGCTCACCGACTAGCGAGTCCTACGAGCAGTACTTC. The chain has TRBV18 and TRBJ2-7; 8 positions agree with TRBD2. There are 14 residues in the CDR3. With V trimmed by 3 bases and J by 1 base, 2 bases remained unmatched. CDR1 is KGHSH, CDR2 LQKENI, per germline.

The J gene is TRBJ1-1, the V gene TRBV7-5; TRBD1, the D gene given by the table, was not confirmed from the DNA. TRBV7-5 counts as a pseudogene. The CDR3 runs to 13 residues. The CDR3 is CASSSQEGTEAFF. CDR3 bases: TGTGCCAGCAGCTCCCAGGAAGGCACTGAAGCTTTCTTT.

There are a few counts of this clone. The CDR3 reads CASSFGAHNEQFF. DNA for the CDR3: TGTGCCAGCAGCTTTGGCGCCCACAATGAGCAGTTCTTC. The genes are TRBV7-3 and TRBJ2-1, with D unclear. CDR3 size: 13 residues. CDR1 and CDR2 from the germline V gene are SGHTA and FQGTGA. V was pared by 3 bases and J by 5 bases, with 8 bases between.